This T cell receptor (beta chain) emerged from a study of OX40 agonist ivuxolimab in advanced cancers. Regarding the study in general: The costimulatory receptor OX40 (CD134) was targeted by ivuxolimab, a fully human IgG2 agonistic monoclonal antibody. Partial responses were achieved by three dose-escalation patients, of whom one had hepatocellular carcinoma and two had cutaneous melanoma. The paper covers the monotherapy dose-escalation part of the phase I ivuxolimab trial, which included N = 52 patients. In the dose-escalation cohort, 82.7% of patients were male, and the mean age was approximately 55 years, with a range of roughly 20 to 79. The point of sequencing TCRbeta in the periphery was to test whether ivuxolimab changed TCR sequence diversity and drove clonal T-cell expansion. Patients were allowed to have had prior anti-PD-1, anti-PD-L1 or anti-CTLA-4 therapy, and approximately 41% of the dose-escalation patients had previously received checkpoint inhibitors. Among the roughly 52 dose-escalation patients, 19 had hepatocellular carcinoma, approximately 15 melanoma, 9 renal cell carcinoma and 9 head and neck cancer. Intravenous ivuxolimab was administered to patients every 2 weeks at six dose levels: 0.01, 0.1, 0.3, 1.5, 3 and 10 mg/kg. Overall study results and their limits: After ivuxolimab, more expanded clones were found on average in CD8+ T cells than in CD4+ T cells. The antigen specificity of the clonally expanded peripheral T cells was not determined. Partial responders in the 0.1-3.0 mg/kg groups had among the lowest normalized peripheral clonal expansion, especially among CD8+ T cells. Low levels of normalized T-cell clonal expansion were also seen in some nonresponding patients. At doses of 0.1 to 3.0 mg/kg, clonal expansion of both CD4+ and CD8+ T cells in blood was seen between baseline and week 6.

The sample holds one count of this clone. The antigen it binds to is not known. Within one base of it there is no much larger clone, and no base qualities were kept. The CDR3 runs 12 residues from the cysteine to the phenylalanine. Here the CDR3 DNA is all that survives: 36 bases in frame from base 1. For CDR1 and CDR2, the germline V gene lists KGHSH and LQKENI. The trim is 3 bases for V and 2 bases for J, with a gap of 5 bases between the germline ends. Patients with autoimmune disease history or receiving systemic immunosuppression were excluded from the trial. In every dose cohort, peripheral blood was drawn for TCR sequencing at baseline, cycle 4 day 1, and cycle 7 day 1. The samples were taken from a phase I, first-in-human, multicenter, open-label dose-escalation trial of ivuxolimab. Adults with locally advanced or metastatic melanoma, renal cell carcinoma, hepatocellular carcinoma or head and neck squamous cell carcinoma were enrolled in the trial. CD4+ and CD8+ T cells were sorted separately from peripheral blood before TCR sequencing.

For sequencing of the TCRbeta CDR3 region, genomic DNA was extracted from the sorted cells. TCRbeta CDR3 regions were sequenced using the immunoSEQ Assay. TCRdb's version of the immuneACCESS table is confined to in-frame rearrangements and falls short of the full clone set. An unresolved V gene accounts for under half of the shortfall where checked; the remainder is of unknown origin. Here the sample has tens of thousands of clones; roughly nine tenths occur a single time. 2.5% to 3.5% of the sample comes from the top ten. The V and J genes are TRBV18 and TRBJ2-7, with the D segment identity uncertain. The specimen was CD4+ or CD8+ T cells sorted from blood, collected in a trial of the OX40 agonist ivuxolimab. This clonotype originated in an adult with an advanced solid tumor such as melanoma, head and neck, liver or kidney cancer. This receptor carries the CDR3 CASSPSTYEQYF. The sequenced DNA: TGTGCCAGCTCACCCTCCACCTACGAGCAGTACTTC.